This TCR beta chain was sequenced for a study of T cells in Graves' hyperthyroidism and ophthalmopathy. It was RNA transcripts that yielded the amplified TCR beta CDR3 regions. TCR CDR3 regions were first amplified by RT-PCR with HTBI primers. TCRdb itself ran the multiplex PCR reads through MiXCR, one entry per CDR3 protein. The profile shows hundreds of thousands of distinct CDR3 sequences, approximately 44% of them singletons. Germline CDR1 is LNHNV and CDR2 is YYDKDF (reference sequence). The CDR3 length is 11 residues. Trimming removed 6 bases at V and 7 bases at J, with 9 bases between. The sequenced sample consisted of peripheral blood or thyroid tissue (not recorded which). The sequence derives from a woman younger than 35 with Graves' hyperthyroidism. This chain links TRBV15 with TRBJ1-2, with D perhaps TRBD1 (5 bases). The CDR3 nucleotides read TGTGCCACCAGGGTAGGGGCTGGCTACACCTTC. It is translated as CATRVGAGYTF.